This T cell receptor beta chain was captured by sequencing in a study of cytotoxic CD8 clonotypes in ibrutinib-treated CLL. At the level of the study: Samples showed on average about 250,000 productive templates and more than 75,000 productive rearrangements.

CDR3 size: 14 residues. Trimming took off 7 bases at V and 1 base at J, with 13 bases between the two ends. In germline, CDR1 is MGHRA, CDR2 YSYEKL. Study observations and caveats: Lymph node repertoires were not studied, and sampling times were unmatched. Relative to age-matched healthy donors, clonality at baseline was higher, and it tracked circulating CD8+ T-cell counts.

Assay used: immunoSEQ multiplex PCR; TCRdb lists only in-frame clones, some missing. The sample holds about 140,000 clones, more than 75% seen once. Genomic DNA for TCR beta libraries, around 1.9 micrograms, came from cryopreserved PBMCs. Comments on this clone: The antigen is not known.

This sequence originates from a human donor with chronic lymphocytic leukemia. The sample in question was PBMCs, obtained after 36 months of ibrutinib treatment. The V call is TRBV4-1, the J call TRBJ1-1; no clear D gene. This CDR3 is CASKPSFSNTEAFF. The DNA for the CDR3 is TGCGCCAGCAAGCCTTCCTTCTCGAACACTGAAGCTTTCTTT.